The following is a T cell receptor beta chain sequence with its context. Its specificity is not known. The record originates from a study of OX40 agonist ivuxolimab in advanced cancers. Overall study: At doses from 0.01 to 10 mg/kg, patients were given intravenous ivuxolimab every 2 weeks. The eligibility criteria allowed prior anti-PD-1, anti-PD-L1 or anti-CTLA-4 therapy, and 40% had some.

Using immunoSEQ multiplex PCR, the repertoire was profiled, and TCRdb retains in-frame clones only, with some absent. The table shows roughly 81,000 clones, with 88% occurring only once. The CDR3 totals 13 residues. The germline V and J ends were trimmed by 6 bases and 8 bases, with 17 bases remaining between them. Per the germline V gene, CDR1 is SGHRS and CDR2 is YFSETQ. Overall study results and limits: Researchers did not establish what antigens the expanded peripheral T cells target. Averaged across samples, CD8+ T cells carried more expanded clones than CD4+ did.

The receptor was isolated from an adult with an advanced solid tumor such as melanoma, head and neck, liver or kidney cancer. The starting material was CD4+ or CD8+ T cells sorted from blood, obtained in a trial of the OX40 agonist ivuxolimab. The V gene is TRBV5-1, the J gene TRBJ1-2; perhaps TRBD1 as D (6 bases). The DNA for the CDR3 is TGCGCCAGCACCACGTACAGGGAAGAAGGCTACACCTTC. It codes for CASTTYREEGYTF.